A selection of T cell receptor beta chains follows, all from one sample in a study of blood T cell repertoires in COVID-19. Profiling relied on immunoSEQ multiplex PCR, and the TCRdb table lists in-frame clones only, not all of them. The sample consists of 70,000 or so clones, about 86% of them appearing once. The material sequenced was peripheral blood. These receptors all stem from a man aged 40-50 years with COVID-19, enrolled during active disease. Each CDR3 is given with its conserved first and last residue. A D gene is named only where the DNA matches it firmly. Not all rows give a size; the values are once, few, many and, for expanded clones, a class.

d_gene: NA
abundance: NA
j_gene: TRBJ2-2
v_gene: TRBV9
len: 16
CDR3aa: CASSVNGGPYAGELFF
CDR3nt: TGTGCCAGCAGCGTCAACGGGGGACCTTACGCCGGGGAGCTGTTTTTT

d_gene: TRBD1
abundance: NA
j_gene: TRBJ2-7
v_gene: TRBV6-6
len: 14
CDR3aa: CASRPGQVTYEQYF
CDR3nt: TGTGCCAGCAGGCCGGGACAGGTGACCTACGAGCAGTACTTC

d_gene: NA
abundance: NA
j_gene: TRBJ2-3
v_gene: TRBV28
len: 15
CDR3aa: CASSPASDETDTQYF
CDR3nt: TGTGCCAGCAGCCCCGCTAGCGACGAGACAGATACGCAGTATTTT

d_gene: NA
abundance: NA
j_gene: TRBJ2-7
v_gene: TRBV6-5
len: 13
CDR3aa: CASGLMGPHEQYF
CDR3nt: TGTGCCAGCGGGCTTATGGGCCCCCACGAGCAGTACTTC

d_gene: NA
abundance: NA
j_gene: TRBJ1-1
v_gene: TRBV7-9
len: 14
CDR3aa: CASNPFGGMTEAFF
CDR3nt: TGTGCCAGTAACCCCTTCGGGGGTATGACTGAAGCTTTCTTT

d_gene: NA
abundance: NA
j_gene: TRBJ1-1
v_gene: TRBV18
len: 15
CDR3aa: CASSPLDSQNTEAFF
CDR3nt: TGTGCCAGCTCACCCCTAGACAGTCAGAACACTGAAGCTTTCTTT

d_gene: TRBD1
abundance: NA
j_gene: TRBJ2-7
v_gene: TRBV7-6
len: 15
CDR3aa: CASSLMQGESYEQYF
CDR3nt: TGTGCCAGCAGTTTAATGCAGGGGGAGTCCTACGAGCAGTACTTC

d_gene: NA
abundance: NA
j_gene: TRBJ2-7
v_gene: TRBV5-1
len: 14
CDR3aa: CASSSGTLGYEQYF
CDR3nt: TGCGCCAGCAGCTCCGGGACACTGGGTTACGAGCAGTACTTC

d_gene: TRBD2
abundance: NA
j_gene: TRBJ2-7
v_gene: TRBV10-3
len: 17
CDR3aa: CAISVGTSGDFSYEQYF
CDR3nt: TGTGCCATCAGTGTAGGGACTAGCGGGGATTTCTCCTACGAGCAGTACTTC

d_gene: TRBD1
abundance: NA
j_gene: TRBJ1-2
v_gene: TRBV28
len: 13
CDR3aa: CASSSAGGYGYTF
CDR3nt: TGTGCCAGCAGTTCGGCAGGGGGCTATGGCTACACCTTC

d_gene: NA
abundance: NA
j_gene: TRBJ2-1
v_gene: TRBV19
len: 15
CDR3aa: CASSIGAGSYNEQFF
CDR3nt: TGTGCCAGTAGTATTGGGGCAGGCTCCTACAATGAGCAGTTCTTC

d_gene: NA
abundance: NA
j_gene: TRBJ1-1
v_gene: TRBV7-9
len: 13
CDR3aa: CASSQTGNTEAFF
CDR3nt: TGTGCCAGCAGCCAGACAGGGAACACTGAAGCTTTCTTT

d_gene: NA
abundance: NA
j_gene: TRBJ2-1
v_gene: TRBV7-9
len: 15
CDR3aa: CASAPQNRAYNEQFF
CDR3nt: TGTGCCAGCGCGCCTCAGAACAGGGCATACAATGAGCAGTTCTTC

d_gene: NA
abundance: NA
j_gene: TRBJ2-5
v_gene: TRBV3-1/TRBV3-2
len: 14
CDR3aa: CASSQDLRGETQYF
CDR3nt: TGTGCCAGCAGCCAAGATTTGAGGGGGGAGACCCAGTACTTC

d_gene: NA
abundance: once
j_gene: TRBJ2-6
v_gene: TRBV30
len: 16
CDR3aa: CAWSRGGGSGANVLTF
CDR3nt: TGTGCCTGGAGTCGAGGGGGGGGGTCTGGGGCCAACGTCCTGACTTTC

d_gene: NA
abundance: NA
j_gene: TRBJ1-4
v_gene: TRBV15
len: 15
CDR3aa: CATSPRQATNEKLFF
CDR3nt: TGTGCCACCAGCCCGCGACAGGCAACTAATGAAAAACTGTTTTTT

d_gene: TRBD2
abundance: NA
j_gene: TRBJ2-3
v_gene: TRBV30
len: 16
CDR3aa: CAWRFGLALSTDTQYF
CDR3nt: TGTGCCTGGAGATTTGGACTAGCGCTTAGCACAGATACGCAGTATTTT

d_gene: TRBD2
abundance: NA
j_gene: TRBJ2-3
v_gene: TRBV27
len: 14
CDR3aa: CASRPAGAGDTQYF
CDR3nt: TGTGCCAGCAGACCAGCGGGAGCGGGAGATACGCAGTATTTT

d_gene: NA
abundance: NA
j_gene: TRBJ1-4
v_gene: TRBV6-5
len: 14
CDR3aa: CASSYGGANEKLFF
CDR3nt: TGTGCCAGCAGTTACGGTGGGGCGAATGAAAAACTGTTTTTT

d_gene: NA
abundance: NA
j_gene: TRBJ1-4
v_gene: TRBV9
len: 17
CDR3aa: CASSVGGGMSTNEKLFF
CDR3nt: TGTGCCAGCAGCGTAGGAGGGGGAATGTCTACTAATGAAAAACTGTTTTTT

d_gene: NA
abundance: NA
j_gene: TRBJ2-2
v_gene: TRBV6-5
len: 13
CDR3aa: CASSYRGTGELFF
CDR3nt: TGTGCCAGCAGTTACAGGGGGACCGGGGAGCTGTTTTTT

d_gene: NA
abundance: NA
j_gene: TRBJ2-1
v_gene: TRBV5-4
len: 14
CDR3aa: CASAPREPQREQFF
CDR3nt: TGTGCCAGCGCTCCCCGGGAACCCCAAAGGGAGCAGTTCTTC

d_gene: NA
abundance: NA
j_gene: TRBJ1-1
v_gene: TRBV30
len: 13
CDR3aa: CAWSVTGDTEAFF
CDR3nt: TGTGCCTGGAGTGTAACGGGGGACACTGAAGCTTTCTTT

d_gene: NA
abundance: NA
j_gene: TRBJ2-7
v_gene: TRBV11-2
len: 14
CDR3aa: CASSLDLEPHEQYF
CDR3nt: TGTGCCAGCAGCTTAGATCTAGAACCCCACGAGCAGTACTTC

d_gene: NA
abundance: NA
j_gene: TRBJ1-2
v_gene: TRBV28
len: 13
CDR3aa: CASSFSSGYGYTF
CDR3nt: TGTGCCAGCAGTTTTAGCAGCGGCTATGGCTACACCTTC

d_gene: NA
abundance: NA
j_gene: TRBJ2-7
v_gene: TRBV28
len: 12
CDR3aa: CASNKIPNEQYF
CDR3nt: TGTGCCAGCAACAAAATCCCCAACGAGCAGTACTTC

d_gene: NA
abundance: NA
j_gene: TRBJ1-5
v_gene: TRBV7-9
len: 14
CDR3aa: CASSLPGVGQPQHF
CDR3nt: TGTGCCAGCAGCTTACCCGGGGTCGGGCAGCCCCAGCATTTT

d_gene: TRBD1
abundance: few
j_gene: TRBJ2-2
v_gene: TRBV5-1
len: 13
CDR3aa: CASRGQGTGELFF
CDR3nt: TGCGCCAGCAGGGGACAGGGGACCGGGGAGCTGTTTTTT

d_gene: NA
abundance: NA
j_gene: TRBJ2-1
v_gene: TRBV6-1
len: 15
CDR3aa: CASSDLGGNYNEQFF
CDR3nt: TGTGCCAGCAGTGATCTGGGGGGAAATTACAATGAGCAGTTCTTC

d_gene: NA
abundance: once
j_gene: TRBJ1-1
v_gene: TRBV2
len: 15
CDR3aa: CASSEQGDGRTEAFF
CDR3nt: TGTGCCAGCAGTGAGCAAGGGGATGGTAGGACTGAAGCTTTCTTT

d_gene: TRBD2
abundance: NA
j_gene: TRBJ2-7
v_gene: TRBV20-1
len: 14
CDR3aa: CSASPGGGTYEQYF
CDR3nt: TGCAGTGCTAGTCCCGGGGGGGGAACCTACGAGCAGTACTTC

d_gene: NA
abundance: few
j_gene: TRBJ2-4
v_gene: TRBV19
len: 13
CDR3aa: CASSPQDTNIQYF
CDR3nt: TGTGCCAGTAGTCCGCAGGATACAAACATTCAGTACTTC

d_gene: TRBD1
abundance: NA
j_gene: TRBJ1-6
v_gene: TRBV10-3
len: 19
CDR3aa: CAISDSNSRGPSYNSPLHF
CDR3nt: TGTGCCATCAGTGATTCCAATTCCAGGGGGCCCTCCTATAATTCACCCCTCCACTTT

d_gene: NA
abundance: NA
j_gene: TRBJ1-3
v_gene: TRBV5-5
len: 17
CDR3aa: CASSLAVGASSGNTIYF
CDR3nt: TGTGCCAGCAGCTTGGCGGTAGGGGCTTCTTCTGGAAACACCATATATTTT

d_gene: NA
abundance: once
j_gene: TRBJ2-1
v_gene: TRBV30
len: 11
CDR3aa: CAWTYNNEQFF
CDR3nt: TGTGCCTGGACTTACAACAATGAGCAGTTCTTC

d_gene: NA
abundance: NA
j_gene: TRBJ1-1
v_gene: TRBV30
len: 14
CDR3aa: CAWSVGAMNTEAFF
CDR3nt: TGTGCCTGGAGTGTTGGGGCCATGAACACTGAAGCTTTCTTT

d_gene: TRBD2
abundance: NA
j_gene: TRBJ2-2
v_gene: TRBV2
len: 18
CDR3aa: CASSESLLAGGLTGELFF
CDR3nt: TGTGCCAGCAGTGAATCCCTCCTAGCGGGGGGGCTTACCGGGGAGCTGTTTTTT

d_gene: TRBD1
abundance: NA
j_gene: TRBJ1-1
v_gene: TRBV18
len: 18
CDR3aa: CASSPNGPGGFMNTEAFF
CDR3nt: TGTGCCAGCTCACCAAATGGGCCAGGGGGCTTCATGAACACTGAAGCTTTCTTT

d_gene: NA
abundance: NA
j_gene: TRBJ1-5
v_gene: TRBV10-1
len: 14
CDR3aa: CASSPGGSNQPQHF
CDR3nt: TGCGCCAGCAGCCCGGGGGGGAGCAATCAGCCCCAGCATTTT

d_gene: NA
abundance: few
j_gene: TRBJ2-7
v_gene: TRBV7-9
len: 14
CDR3aa: CASSFGYLSYEQYF
CDR3nt: TGTGCCAGCAGCTTCGGGTATCTCTCCTACGAGCAGTACTTC

d_gene: NA
abundance: NA
j_gene: TRBJ1-1
v_gene: TRBV13
len: 14
CDR3aa: CASSLGRQNTEAFF
CDR3nt: TGTGCCAGCAGCTTAGGCCGACAGAACACTGAAGCTTTCTTT

d_gene: NA
abundance: NA
j_gene: TRBJ2-2
v_gene: TRBV27
len: 13
CDR3aa: CASSGLNTGELFF
CDR3nt: TGTGCCAGTTCGGGACTGAACACCGGGGAGCTGTTTTTT

d_gene: NA
abundance: NA
j_gene: TRBJ1-2
v_gene: TRBV5-1
len: 13
CDR3aa: CASTSGDNYGYTF
CDR3nt: TGCGCCAGCACTTCAGGGGATAACTATGGCTACACCTTC